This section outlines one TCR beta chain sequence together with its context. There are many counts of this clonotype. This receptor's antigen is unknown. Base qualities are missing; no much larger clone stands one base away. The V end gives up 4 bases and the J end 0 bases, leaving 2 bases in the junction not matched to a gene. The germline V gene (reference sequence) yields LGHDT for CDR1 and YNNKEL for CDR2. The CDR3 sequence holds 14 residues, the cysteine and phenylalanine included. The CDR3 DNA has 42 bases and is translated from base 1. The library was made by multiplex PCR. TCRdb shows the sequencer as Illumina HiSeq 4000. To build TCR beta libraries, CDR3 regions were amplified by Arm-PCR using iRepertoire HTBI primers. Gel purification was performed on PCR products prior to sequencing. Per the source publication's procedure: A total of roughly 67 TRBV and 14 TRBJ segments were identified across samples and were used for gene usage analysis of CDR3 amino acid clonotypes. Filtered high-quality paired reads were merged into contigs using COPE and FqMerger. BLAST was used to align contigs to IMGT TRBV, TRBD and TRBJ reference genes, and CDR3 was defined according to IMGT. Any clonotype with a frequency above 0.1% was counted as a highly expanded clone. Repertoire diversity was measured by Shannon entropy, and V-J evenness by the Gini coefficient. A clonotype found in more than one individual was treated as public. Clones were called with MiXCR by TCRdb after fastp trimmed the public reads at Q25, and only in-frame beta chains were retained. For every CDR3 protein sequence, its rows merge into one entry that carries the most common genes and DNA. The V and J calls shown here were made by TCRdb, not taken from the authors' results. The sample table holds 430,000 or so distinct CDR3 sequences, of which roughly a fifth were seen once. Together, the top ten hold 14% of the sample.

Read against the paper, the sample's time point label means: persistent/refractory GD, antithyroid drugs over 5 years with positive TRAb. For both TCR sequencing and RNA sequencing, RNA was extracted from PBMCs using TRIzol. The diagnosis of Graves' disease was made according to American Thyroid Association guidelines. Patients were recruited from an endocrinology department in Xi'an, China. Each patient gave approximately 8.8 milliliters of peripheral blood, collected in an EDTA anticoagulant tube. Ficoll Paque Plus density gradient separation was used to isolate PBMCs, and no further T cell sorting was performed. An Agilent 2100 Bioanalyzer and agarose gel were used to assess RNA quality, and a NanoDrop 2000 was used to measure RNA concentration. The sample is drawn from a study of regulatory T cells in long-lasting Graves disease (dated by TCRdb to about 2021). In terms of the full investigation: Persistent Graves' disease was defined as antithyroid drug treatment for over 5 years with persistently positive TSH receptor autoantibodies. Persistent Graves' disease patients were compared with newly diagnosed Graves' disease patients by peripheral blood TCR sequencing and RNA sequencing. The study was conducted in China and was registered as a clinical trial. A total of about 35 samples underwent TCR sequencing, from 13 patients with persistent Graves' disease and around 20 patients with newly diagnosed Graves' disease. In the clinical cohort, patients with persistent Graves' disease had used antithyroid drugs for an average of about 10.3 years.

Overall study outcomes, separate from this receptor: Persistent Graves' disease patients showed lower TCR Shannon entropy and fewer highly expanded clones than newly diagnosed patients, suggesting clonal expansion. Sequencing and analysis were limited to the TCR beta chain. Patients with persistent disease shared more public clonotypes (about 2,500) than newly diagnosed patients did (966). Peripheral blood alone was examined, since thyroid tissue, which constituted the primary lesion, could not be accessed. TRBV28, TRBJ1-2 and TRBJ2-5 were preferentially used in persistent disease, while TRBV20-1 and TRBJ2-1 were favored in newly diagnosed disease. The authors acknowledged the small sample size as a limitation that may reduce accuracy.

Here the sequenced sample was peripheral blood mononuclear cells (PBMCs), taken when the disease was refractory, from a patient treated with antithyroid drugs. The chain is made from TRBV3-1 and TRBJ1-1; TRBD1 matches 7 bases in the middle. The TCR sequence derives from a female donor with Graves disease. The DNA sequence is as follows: TGTGCCAGCAGCCGGGACAGCCTGAACACTGAAGCTTTCTTT. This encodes CASSRDSLNTEAFF.